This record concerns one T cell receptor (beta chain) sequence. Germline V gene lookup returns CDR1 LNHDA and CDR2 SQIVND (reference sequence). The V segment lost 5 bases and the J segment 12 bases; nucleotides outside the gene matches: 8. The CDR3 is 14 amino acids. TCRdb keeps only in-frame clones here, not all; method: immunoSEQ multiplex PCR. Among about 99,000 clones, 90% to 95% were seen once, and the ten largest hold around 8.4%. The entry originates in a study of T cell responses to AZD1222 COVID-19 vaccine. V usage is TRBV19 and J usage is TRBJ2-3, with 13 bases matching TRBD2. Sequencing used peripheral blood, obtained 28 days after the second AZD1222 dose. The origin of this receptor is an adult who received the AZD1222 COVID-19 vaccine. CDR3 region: CASSVLAGGPSQYF. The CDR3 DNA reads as TGTGCCAGTAGTGTACTAGCGGGAGGGCCCTCCCAGTATTTT.